The 18 T cell receptor beta chains given below trace back to one sample, sequenced in a study of T cell repertoires in cytomegalovirus infection. TCRdb itself ran the reads through MiXCR, one entry per CDR3 protein. The sample consists of roughly 500,000 distinct CDR3 sequences, about 33% of them appearing once. Which antigens these TCRs recognize remains unknown. This sample comprised cultured PBMCs, obtained from culture after CMV antigen stimulation. The receptors shown here come from a human donor in good health (CMV status not recorded). Some clones in this sample may be carry-over from other donors' samples.

Many counts were recorded for this clonotype. The V gene is TRBV7-8, the J gene TRBJ2-5; 12 nucleotides agree with TRBD2. After removal of 5 bases from V and 6 bases from J, the junction contained 13 bases not matched to a gene. In germline, CDR1 is SGHVS, CDR2 FQNEAQ. The CDR3 has 17 amino acids. Here the CDR3 DNA reads TGTGCCAGCAGCATCAAAAGACTAGCGGGAGATGGAAAGACCCAGTACTTC. Protein: CASSIKRLAGDGKTQYF.

This clonotype came up a few times. The V gene is TRBV7-2, the J gene TRBJ1-1; TRBD1 matches at 9 bases. Trimming at V came to 4 bases and at J to 7 bases, leaving 10 bases not matched to a gene. The CDR3 is 15 residues long. The germline CDR1 and CDR2 sequences are SGHTA and FQGNSA. The CDR3 DNA reads as TGTGCCAGCAGCTCATACCTACAGGGGGCGGTTGAAGCTTTCTTT. As protein: CASSSYLQGAVEAFF.

The gene calls are TRBV7-8 and TRBJ1-1, with D possibly TRBD1 on 5 matching bases. V lost 5 bases and J 7 bases, leaving 14 bases between the germline ends. The CDR3 covers 13 residues. CDR1 is SGHVS and CDR2 is FQNEAQ in the germline V gene. The CDR3 spells CASSLGGGREAFF. The CDR3 nucleotides read TGTGCCAGCAGCCTAGGTGGGGGTCGTGAAGCTTTCTTT.

This clonotype was found a few times. CDR3: CASSYQGFTGELFF. CDR3 sequence (DNA): TGCGCCAGCAGTTATCAAGGTTTCACCGGGGAGCTGTTTTTT. J is TRBJ2-2 and V is TRBV4-3; D gene ambiguous. Deletions cut 6 bases from V and 4 bases from J, with 12 bases between. Germline V gene data show CDR1 as LGHNA and CDR2 as YSLEER. CDR3 length: 14 residues.

The chain employs TRBV7-2 and TRBJ2-5, with a possible D match to TRBD1 (8 bases). Trimming removed 5 bases at V and 5 bases at J, with 12 bases between. The CDR3 contains 13 residues. Germline V gene data show CDR1 as SGHTA and CDR2 as FQGNSA. CDR3 residues: CASSTQGGETQYF. DNA for the CDR3: TGTGCCAGCAGCACACAGGGGGGGGAGACCCAGTACTTC.

The chain recombines TRBV7-2 with TRBJ1-2, with a weak D call TRBD1 (5 bases). Trimming removed 2 bases from V and 7 bases from J, with 14 bases in between. The germline V gene has CDR1 SGHTA and CDR2 FQGNSA. The CDR3 extends over 14 amino acids. The chain's CDR3 is CASSLPHRGGGYTF. The CDR3 DNA sequence: TGTGCCAGCAGCTTACCCCACCGGGGGGGTGGCTACACCTTC.

This chain uses TRBV30 with TRBJ2-6; D is undetermined. The CDR3 totals 13 residues. Between the trimmed V and J ends, which lost 3 bases and 3 bases, there was a span of 6 bases. Germline V gene lookup returns CDR1 GTSNPN and CDR2 SVGIG (reference sequence). The CDR3 DNA reads TGTGCCTGGAGGCAGCGTGGGGCCAACGTCCTGACTTTC. Amino acids: CAWRQRGANVLTF. Full variable domain (missing parts from reference TRBV30 and TRBJ2-6): SQTIHQWPATLVQPVGSPLSLECTVEGTSNPNLYWYRQAAGRGLQLLFYSVGIGQISSEVPQNLSASRPQDRQFILSSKKLLLSDSGFYLCAWRQRGANVLTFGAGSRLTVL.

This clonotype was picked up a small number of times. This chain uses TRBV9 with TRBJ2-3; perhaps D is TRBD1 or TRBD2 (5 bases each). Trimming cost V 0 bases and J 5 bases, with 13 bases left between them. Looked up from germline, CDR1 is SGDLS and CDR2 is YYNGEE. The CDR3 is made up of 15 amino acids. The CDR3 reads CASSVELGTGDTQYF. CDR3 DNA sequence: TGTGCCAGCAGCGTAGAGTTAGGGACGGGAGATACGCAGTATTTT. Based on the CDR3 plus reference TRBV9 and TRBJ2-3, the full variable domain is DSGVTQTPKHLITATGQRVTLRCSPRSGDLSVYWYQQSLDQGLQFLIQYYNGEERAKGNILERFSAQQFPDLHSELNLSSLELGDSALYFCASSVELGTGDTQYFGPGTRLTVL.

The J gene is TRBJ1-2, the V gene TRBV7-2, with D possibly being TRBD1 (6 bases). V lost 1 base and J lost 5, with 17 bases in between. From germline, CDR1 is SGHTA and CDR2 FQGNSA. The CDR3 consists of 16 residues. Here the CDR3 reads CASSLELRGQWYGYTF. Written as DNA, the CDR3 is TGTGCCAGCAGCTTAGAGTTACGGGGGCAATGGTATGGCTACACCTTC. Drawing the rest from reference TRBV7-2 and TRBJ1-2, the complete variable domain is GAGVSQSPSNKVTEKGKDVELRCDPISGHTALYWYRQSLGQGLEFLIYFQGNSAPDKSGLPSDRFSAERTGGSVSTLTIQRTQQEDSAVYLCASSLELRGQWYGYTFGSGTRLTVV.

The DNA for the CDR3 is TGTGCCAGCAGCTCGTACAGGGGCACTGAAGCTTTCTTT. Translated, it gives CASSSYRGTEAFF. The chain is built from TRBV7-2 and TRBJ1-1, with 7 nucleotides matching TRBD1. Germline V gives CDR1 SGHTA, CDR2 FQGNSA. The CDR3 extends over 13 amino acids. The trim removed 4 bases at V and 4 bases at J, leaving 3 bases unmatched.

The CDR3 region has the DNA TGTGCCAGCAGCCCTCGACTAGCGGGAGCGGAGTCGCAGTATTTT. This translates into CASSPRLAGAESQYF. The gene calls are TRBV7-9 and TRBJ2-3; TRBD2 agrees at 12 bases. Germline-derived CDR1 and CDR2 are SEHNR and FQNEAQ (reference sequence). With V trimmed by 5 bases and J by 10 bases, 10 bases remained unmatched. This CDR3 has 15 residues.

This clonotype was seen a few times. This chain connects TRBV7-2 to TRBJ1-2; D not resolved. Germline-derived CDR1 and CDR2 are SGHTA and FQGNSA. This CDR3 region has 14 residues. V was clipped by 4 bases and J by 8 bases, with 17 bases between them. The chain's CDR3 is CASSSMGWSIGYTF. The CDR3 region has the DNA TGTGCCAGCAGCTCTATGGGTTGGTCTATCGGCTACACCTTC. Full variable domain (remainder filled in from reference TRBV7-2 and TRBJ1-2): GAGVSQSPSNKVTEKGKDVELRCDPISGHTALYWYRQSLGQGLEFLIYFQGNSAPDKSGLPSDRFSAERTGGSVSTLTIQRTQQEDSAVYLCASSSMGWSIGYTFGSGTRLTVV.

This clonotype was picked up many times. The J gene is TRBJ1-2, the V gene TRBV19, with 7 bases aligning to TRBD1. Germline assignment: CDR1 LNHDA and CDR2 SQIVND (reference sequence). This CDR3 region has 15 residues. The junction had 7 bases not matched to a gene; V was cut back by 4 bases and J by 2 bases. CDR3 DNA sequence: TGTGCCAGTAGTACGATCGACAGGGCAAACTATGGCTACACCTTC. Protein: CASSTIDRANYGYTF.

The chain couples TRBV6-8 to TRBJ2-1; TRBD2 matches 8 bases. This CDR3 has 17 amino acids. V was pared by 6 bases and J by 15 bases, with 25 bases of the junction left unmatched. Germline V gene lookup returns CDR1 MNHGY and CDR2 SAAAGT. CDR3: CASSRTGTRFTSPAGFF. The CDR3 DNA reads as TGTGCCAGCAGCCGTACCGGGACTAGGTTTACATCGCCAGCAGGGTTCTTC.

The chain carries TRBV4-1 and TRBJ2-7; TRBD2 might be the D (6 bases). V lost 4 bases and J lost 0, with 13 bases in between. The CDR3 loop spans 15 amino acids. CDR1 is MGHRA and CDR2 is YSYEKL in the germline V gene. CDR3 DNA: TGCGCCAGCAGCCCAGCCCGGGACTCCTCCTACGAGCAGTACTTC. Translating gives CASSPARDSSYEQYF.

This clonotype was counted a single time. CDR3 in DNA: TGTGCCAGCAGTTACTACGGGGGAGCGCAGTATTTT. It codes for CASSYYGGAQYF. The chain links TRBV27 to TRBJ2-3; the D gene is possibly TRBD2 (6 bases). Trimming took 4 bases from V and 10 from J, leaving 12 bases between them. This CDR3 region has 12 residues. In germline, CDR1 is MNHEY, CDR2 SMNVEV (reference sequence).

This clonotype showed up just a few times. The chain has TRBV7-9 and TRBJ2-1; 7 positions agree with TRBD1. There are 14 residues in the CDR3. Germline CDR1 is SEHNR and CDR2 is FQNEAQ (reference sequence). The V gene end was trimmed by 7 bases and the J gene end by 7 bases; junction bases not matched to a gene: 10. For the CDR3, the DNA is TGTGCCAGCAACCCGTCGGGGACAGTTAATGAGCAGTTCTTC. Translating it yields CASNPSGTVNEQFF.

The chain employs TRBV4-1 and TRBJ2-2, with D perhaps TRBD1 (5 bases). Germline V gene sequence: CDR1 MGHRA, CDR2 YSYEKL. Deletions cut 3 bases from V and 7 bases from J, with 9 bases between. This CDR3 region has 13 residues. The CDR3 nucleotides read TGCGCCAGCAGCCACAGGGTAATCGGGGAGCTGTTTTTT. Translating gives CASSHRVIGELFF.